This T cell receptor (beta chain) was found in a study of CD8 T cells in Susac syndrome. The study, taken as a whole, reports: The study conceded that its TCR sequencing and HLA analysis involved relatively few individuals.

V lost 4 bases to trimming and J lost 2 bases, with 13 bases between them. CDR1 and CDR2 (germline): KGHSH, LQKENI. The CDR3 spans 15 residues. Concerning this clonotype: Its antigen is as yet unknown.

Reverse transcription of roughly 0.45 to 1 ug RNA was carried out with random hexamers. The TCR beta CDR3 was amplified by immunoSEQ multiplex PCR across 54 Vbeta, 13 Jbeta. Using its own MiXCR run on the immunoSEQ multiplex PCR reads, TCRdb lists one record per CDR3 protein. The data show some 190,000 distinct CDR3 sequences, with 85% to 95% seen just once and 0.1% held by the top ten. Sequencing targeted TCR beta in blood CD8+ and CD4+ T cells. Controls were drawn from healthy donors and were matched for age and sex. The source is a human donor in good health. The rearrangement joins TRBV18 to TRBJ2-3; a possible D gene is TRBD1 (6 bases). What was sequenced was CD4+ T cells from PBMCs. In nucleotides, the CDR3 is TGTGCCAGCTCACGGTCACAGGGCAACACAGATACGCAGTATTTT. Its translation is CASSRSQGNTDTQYF.